This TCR beta chain was sequenced during a study of blood T cells in healthy people across ages. With 5 bases removed from V and 7 bases from J, the gap between germline ends came to 12 bases. CDR1 and CDR2 from the germline V gene are MNHEY and SVGAGI. The CDR3 extends over 13 amino acids. It was with a sample-barcoded 5' primer and a J-beta primer mix that a second PCR of roughly 7 to 12 cycles was run. At least 2.5 million CDR3-containing paired-end reads were obtained per sample. One entry per CDR3 protein, called by TCRdb with MiXCR from the 5' RACE reads. The table has 550,000 to 700,000 distinct CDR3 sequences, 25% to 30% seen once. This clonotype occurred a few times.

The V call is TRBV6-5, the J call TRBJ1-5; a weak D match, TRBD1 (5 bases). Sequencing used blood. The TCR originated in a woman in her seventies in good health. CDR3 region: CASSPQGGQPQHF. The CDR3 nucleotides read TGTGCCAGCAGTCCCCAGGGAGGGCAGCCCCAGCATTTT.